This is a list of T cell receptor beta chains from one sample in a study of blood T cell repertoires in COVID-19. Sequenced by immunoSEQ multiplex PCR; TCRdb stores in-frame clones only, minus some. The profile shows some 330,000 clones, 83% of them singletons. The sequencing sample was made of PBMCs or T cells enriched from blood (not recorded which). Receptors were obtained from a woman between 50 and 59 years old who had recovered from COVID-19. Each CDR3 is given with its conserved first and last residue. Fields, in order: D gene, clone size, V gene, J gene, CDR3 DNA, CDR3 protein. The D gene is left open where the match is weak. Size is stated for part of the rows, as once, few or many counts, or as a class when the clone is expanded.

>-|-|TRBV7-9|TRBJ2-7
TGTGCCAGCAGTCCTAGCTCCTACGAGCAGTACTTC
CASSPSSYEQYF
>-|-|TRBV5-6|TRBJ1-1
TGTGCCAGCACATTTGGGGGCTTGTTTGGGAACACTGAAGCTTTCTTT
CASTFGGLFGNTEAFF
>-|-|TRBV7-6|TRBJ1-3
TGTGCCAGCAGCTTAGGTTCAGGGCGCTCTGGAAACACCATATATTTT
CASSLGSGRSGNTIYF
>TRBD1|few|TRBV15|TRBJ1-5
TGTGCCACCAGCAGAAACAATCCGGGACAGGGTCAGCCCCAGCATTTT
CATSRNNPGQGQPQHF
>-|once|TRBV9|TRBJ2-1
TGTGCCAGCAGCGTAGTGGGGCCCAACAATGAGCAGTTCTTC
CASSVVGPNNEQFF
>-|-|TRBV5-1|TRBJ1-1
TGCGCCAGCAGCCACCTTTTCCAGTCAAACACTGAAGCTTTCTTT
CASSHLFQSNTEAFF
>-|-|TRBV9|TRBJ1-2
TGTGCCAGCAGCGTAGACGGGTATGGCTACACCTTC
CASSVDGYGYTF
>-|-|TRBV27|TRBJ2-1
TGTGCCAGCAGTGTCCGGGAGAGCTCCTACAATGAGCAGTTCTTC
CASSVRESSYNEQFF
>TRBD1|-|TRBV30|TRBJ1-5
TGTGCCTGGGGTTATAGTCAGGGGGCTCGCAATCAGCCCCAGCATTTT
CAWGYSQGARNQPQHF
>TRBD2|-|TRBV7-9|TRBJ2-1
TGTGCCAGCAGCTTAACAGTAGCGGGGGGTTACAATGAGCAGTTCTTC
CASSLTVAGGYNEQFF
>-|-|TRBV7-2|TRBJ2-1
TGTGCCAGCAGCTTAGAGGTCAGGAGGTACCACAATGAGCAGTTCTTC
CASSLEVRRYHNEQFF
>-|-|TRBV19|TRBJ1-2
TGTGCCAGTAGTCTACAGGACGGTAACTATGGCTACACCTTC
CASSLQDGNYGYTF
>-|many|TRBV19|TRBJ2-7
TGTGCCACACATGCCGGGACAACACCTTACGAGCAGTACTTC
CATHAGTTPYEQYF
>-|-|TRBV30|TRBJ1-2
TGTGCCTGGAGTGTGTCTTGGGGAGGCGGTGGCTACACCTTC
CAWSVSWGGGGYTF